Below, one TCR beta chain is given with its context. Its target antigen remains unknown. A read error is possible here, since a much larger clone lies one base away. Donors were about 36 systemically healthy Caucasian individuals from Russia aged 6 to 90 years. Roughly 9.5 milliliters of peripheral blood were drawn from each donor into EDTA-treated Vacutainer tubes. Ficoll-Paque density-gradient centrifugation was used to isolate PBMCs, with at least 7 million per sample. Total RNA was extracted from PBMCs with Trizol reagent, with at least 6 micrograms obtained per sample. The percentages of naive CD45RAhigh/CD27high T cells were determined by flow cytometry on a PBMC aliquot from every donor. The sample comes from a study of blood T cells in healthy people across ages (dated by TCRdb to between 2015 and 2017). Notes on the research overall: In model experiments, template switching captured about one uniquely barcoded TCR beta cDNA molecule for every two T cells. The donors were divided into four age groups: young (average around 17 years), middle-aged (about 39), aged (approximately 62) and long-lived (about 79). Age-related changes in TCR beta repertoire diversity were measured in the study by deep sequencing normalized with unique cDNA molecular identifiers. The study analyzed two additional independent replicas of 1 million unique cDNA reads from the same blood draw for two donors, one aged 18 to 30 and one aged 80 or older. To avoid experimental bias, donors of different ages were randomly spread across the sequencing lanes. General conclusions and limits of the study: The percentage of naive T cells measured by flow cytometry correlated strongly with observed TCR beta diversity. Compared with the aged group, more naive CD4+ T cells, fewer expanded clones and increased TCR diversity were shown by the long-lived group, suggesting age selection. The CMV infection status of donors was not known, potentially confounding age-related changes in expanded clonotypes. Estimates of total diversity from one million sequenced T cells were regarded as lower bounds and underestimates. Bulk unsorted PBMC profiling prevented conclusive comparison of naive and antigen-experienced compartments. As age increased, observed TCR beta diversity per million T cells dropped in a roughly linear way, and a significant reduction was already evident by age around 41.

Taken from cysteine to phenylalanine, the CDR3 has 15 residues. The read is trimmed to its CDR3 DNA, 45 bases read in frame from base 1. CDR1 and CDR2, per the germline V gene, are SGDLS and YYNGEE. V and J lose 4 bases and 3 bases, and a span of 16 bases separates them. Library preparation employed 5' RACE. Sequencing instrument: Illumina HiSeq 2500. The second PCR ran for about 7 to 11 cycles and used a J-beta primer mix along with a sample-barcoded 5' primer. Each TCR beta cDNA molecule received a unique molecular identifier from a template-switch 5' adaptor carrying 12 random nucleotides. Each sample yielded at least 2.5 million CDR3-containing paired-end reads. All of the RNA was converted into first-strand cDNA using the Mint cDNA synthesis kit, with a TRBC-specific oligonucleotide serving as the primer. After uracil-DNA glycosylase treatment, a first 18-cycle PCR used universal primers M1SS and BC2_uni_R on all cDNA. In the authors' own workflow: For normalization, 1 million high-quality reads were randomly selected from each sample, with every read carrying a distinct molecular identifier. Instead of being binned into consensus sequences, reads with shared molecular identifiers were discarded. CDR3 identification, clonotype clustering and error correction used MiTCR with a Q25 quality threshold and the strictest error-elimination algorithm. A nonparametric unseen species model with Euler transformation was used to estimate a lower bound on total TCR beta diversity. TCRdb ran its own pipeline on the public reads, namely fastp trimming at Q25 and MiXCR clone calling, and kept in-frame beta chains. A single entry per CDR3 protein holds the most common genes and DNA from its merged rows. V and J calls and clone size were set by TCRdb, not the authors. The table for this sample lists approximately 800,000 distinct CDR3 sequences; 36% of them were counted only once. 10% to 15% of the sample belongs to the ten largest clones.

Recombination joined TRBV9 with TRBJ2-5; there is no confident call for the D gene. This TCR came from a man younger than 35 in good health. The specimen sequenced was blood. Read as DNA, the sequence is TGTGCCAGCAGCATAGACGGCACACCCAAAGAGACCCAGTACTTC. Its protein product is CASSIDGTPKETQYF.